The source of this T cell receptor (beta chain) is a study of blood T cells in healthy people across ages. Notes on the study in general: The percentage of naive T cells correlated strongly with TCR beta diversity.

The V end lost 2 bases, the J end lost 0 bases, and 11 bases lay between the germline ends. CDR3 length: 16 residues. Germline V gives CDR1 SGHNT, CDR2 YENEEA. As for this clonotype: The antigen is not known.

A second PCR, run for roughly 7 to 11 cycles, used a sample-barcoded 5' primer plus a J-beta primer mix. TCRdb itself ran the 5' RACE reads through MiXCR, one entry per CDR3 protein. The sample has about 1 million distinct CDR3 sequences, around 43% seen once. The sequenced sample was blood. The chain uses TRBV11-3 and TRBJ2-1, with D unresolved. The sequence was obtained from a woman in her sixties or seventies in good health. The CDR3 DNA reads as TGTGCCAGCAGCTTAAGCGCCCGTGGCTCCTACAATGAGCAGTTCTTC. Encoded protein: CASSLSARGSYNEQFF.